The 2 T cell receptor beta chains listed next were all sequenced from one sample in a study of cytomegalovirus exposure and HLA in healthy donors. The PCR made use of 60 Vbeta and 13 Jbeta primers. Data came from immunoSEQ multiplex PCR; TCRdb stores just in-frame clones and leaves some out. The sample carries 80,000 to 95,000 clones, 60% to 80% recorded once. The sequenced sample was PBMCs. These receptors all come from a woman aged 30 to 39 in good health and CMV-seronegative.

This sequence joins TRBV2 and TRBJ2-3; no reliable D call. V was clipped by 9 bases and J by 0 bases, with 7 bases between them. This CDR3 has 12 residues. The germline V gene encodes CDR1 SNHLY and CDR2 FYNNEI. Written as DNA, the CDR3 is TGTGCCAGGGAGCTTAGCACAGATACGCAGTATTTT. The encoded protein is CARELSTDTQYF. Together with reference TRBV2 and TRBJ2-3, the CDR3 gives the full variable domain: EPEVTQTPSHQVTQMGQEVILRCVPISNHLYFYWYRQILGQKVEFLVSFYNNEISEKSEIFDDQFSVERPDGSNFTLKIRSTKLEDSAMYFCARELSTDTQYFGPGTRLTVL.

The chain employs TRBV29-1 and TRBJ2-3; a possible D gene is TRBD2 (6 bases). Germline CDR1 SQVTM, CDR2 ANQGSEA. The CDR3 contains 13 residues. V was trimmed by 5 bases and J by 2 bases, leaving 11 bases between them. In DNA, the CDR3 is TGCAGCGTTTTCCGGGACTTCACAGATACGCAGTATTTT. This encodes CSVFRDFTDTQYF.